The table lists the clone carrying this T cell receptor (beta chain) with many counts. The data were obtained in a study of T cells in Graves' hyperthyroidism and ophthalmopathy. From RNA transcripts, TCR beta CDR3 regions were amplified. TCR CDR3 underwent first-round RT-PCR with the HTBI primer set. TCRdb processed the multiplex PCR reads anew with MiXCR; each CDR3 protein has one entry. The profile shows approximately 420,000 distinct CDR3 sequences, roughly an eighth of them singletons. The CDR3 is 14 amino acids. Germline CDR1 and CDR2: ENHRY and SYGVKD. V was trimmed by 7 bases and J by 3 bases, leaving 12 bases between them. Used for diagnoses were clinical symptoms, serum thyroxine and TRAb, thyroid ultrasound and orbital computed tomography.

This chain connects TRBV10-3 to TRBJ2-2, with D tentatively TRBD1 or TRBD2 (5 bases each). The origin of this receptor is a woman aged 18-29 years with Graves' hyperthyroidism. Sequencing input: blood. CDR3 sequence (DNA): TGTGCCATCACCGTTGGGACGGACACCGGGGAGCTGTTTTTT. Translating gives CAITVGTDTGELFF.